These 30 T cell receptor beta chains were all obtained from the same sample, sequenced in a study of blood T cell repertoires in COVID-19. Only in-frame clones appear in the TCRdb table, and some are missing; sequencing was by immunoSEQ multiplex PCR. The sample shows a few hundred thousand clones, around nine tenths of them seen only once. Sample: peripheral blood. These receptors were collected from a man aged 25 to 40 with acute or convalescent COVID-19.

CDR3 region: CASSLLEGGYGYTF. The DNA of the CDR3 is TGCGCCAGCAGCTTGCTGGAGGGCGGGTATGGCTACACCTTC. The chain recombines TRBV5-1 with TRBJ1-2, with no clear D. V lost 1 base, J lost 5 bases, and 12 bases lay in between. The length of the CDR3 is 14 residues. CDR1 and CDR2 from the germline V gene are SGHRS and YFSETQ.

This clone was observed a few times. The chain employs TRBV4-1 and TRBJ2-7; D is unclear. The ends were cut back, 0 bases at V and 6 bases at J, with 12 bases in the middle. The germline V gene has CDR1 MGHRA and CDR2 YSYEKL. This CDR3 has 14 residues. CDR3 amino acids: CASSQDPTPREQYF. CDR3 sequence (DNA): TGCGCCAGCAGCCAAGATCCAACCCCGCGCGAGCAGTACTTC.

The genes are TRBV1 and TRBJ1-6; no DNA check was done on the table's D call, TRBD1. TRBV1 counts as a pseudogene. The CDR3 consists of 15 residues. The CDR3 protein is CTSSRGPTYNSPLHF. The CDR3 DNA reads as TGCACCAGCAGCAGGGGGCCAACCTATAATTCACCCCTCCACTTT.

The rearrangement links TRBV27 to TRBJ1-4; TRBD1 is a possible D gene (5 bases). The ends were cut back, 5 bases at V and 0 bases at J, with 7 bases in the middle. Germline values: CDR1 MNHEY, CDR2 SMNVEV (reference sequence). The CDR3 runs 14 residues. In DNA form, the CDR3 reads TGTGCCAGCAGTACGACAGCAACTAATGAAAAACTGTTTTTT. Translated: CASSTTATNEKLFF.

The V and J genes are TRBV30 and TRBJ1-2, with TRBD1 matching 7 bases. The CDR3 totals 12 residues. Unmatched junction bases numbered 5, after V lost 7 bases and J lost 3 bases. CDR1 is GTSNPN, CDR2 SVGIG, per germline (reference sequence). Here the CDR3 reads CAFRGIDYGYTF. CDR3 coding DNA: TGTGCCTTCAGGGGGATTGACTATGGCTACACCTTC.

The gene calls are TRBV11-2 and TRBJ2-1; D unclear. CDR1 and CDR2 (germline): SGHAT, FQNNGV. The CDR3 runs to 15 residues. The V gene lost 5 bases and the J gene lost 0 bases, with 11 bases spanning the gap. The DNA of the CDR3 is TGTGCCAGCAGCCCCGTACCGGGCTCCTACAATGAGCAGTTCTTC. This translates into CASSPVPGSYNEQFF. The full variable domain, with the rest looked up from reference TRBV11-2 and TRBJ2-1, is EAGVAQSPRYKIIEKRQSVAFWCNPISGHATLYWYQQILGQGPKLLIQFQNNGVVDDSQLPKDRFSAERLKGVDSTLKIQPAKLEDSAVYLCASSPVPGSYNEQFFGPGTRLTVL.

The chain combines TRBV6-6 with TRBJ2-2; a weak D match, TRBD1 (6 bases). Trimming took 5 bases from V and 6 from J, leaving 7 bases between them. The germline gives CDR1 MNHNY, CDR2 SVGAGI (reference sequence). The CDR3 spans 12 residues. The CDR3 DNA reads TGTGCCAGCAGTACAGGGCCCGGGGAGCTGTTTTTT. It translates to CASSTGPGELFF.

This chain uses TRBV19 with TRBJ2-2, with D maybe TRBD1 (7 bases). Germline V gene lookup returns CDR1 LNHDA and CDR2 SQIVND (reference sequence). CDR3 length equals 14 residues. V was shortened by 8 bases and J by 0 bases, with 10 bases between the two germline ends. CDR3 sequence reads: CASQGGSNTGELFF. The CDR3 DNA reads TGTGCCAGTCAGGGGGGATCGAACACCGGGGAGCTGTTTTTT. Based on the CDR3 plus reference TRBV19 and TRBJ2-2, the full variable domain is DGGITQSPKYLFRKEGQNVTLSCEQNLNHDAMYWYRQDPGQGLRLIYYSQIVNDFQKGDIAEGYSVSREKKESFPLTVTSAQKNPTAFYLCASQGGSNTGELFFGEGSRLTVL.

The genes are TRBV27 and TRBJ2-2; a weak D match, TRBD2 (5 bases). The CDR3 is made up of 16 amino acids. Germline CDR1 and CDR2: MNHEY and SMNVEV (reference sequence). Trimming shortened V by 3 bases and J by 0 bases, and 11 bases separated the two germline ends. The CDR3 here is CASSLEDAANTGELFF. The CDR3 DNA follows: TGTGCCAGCAGTTTGGAGGACGCCGCGAACACCGGGGAGCTGTTTTTT.

The chain carries TRBV10-3 and TRBJ2-3; D is ambiguous. Trimming took off 5 bases at V and 4 bases at J, with 7 bases between the two ends. The germline CDR1 and CDR2 sequences are ENHRY and SYGVKD. The length of the CDR3 is 12 residues. CDR3 sequence: CAISSRADTQYF. The CDR3 DNA sequence: TGTGCCATCAGTAGCCGGGCAGATACGCAGTATTTT.

V and J are TRBV20-1 and TRBJ2-7; 14 bases are shared with TRBD2. Germline CDR1 DFQATT, CDR2 SNEGSKA (reference sequence). V was clipped by 3 bases and J by 4 bases; unmatched bases: 5. CDR3 size: 15 residues. The CDR3 loop is CSASGTSGSVYEQYF. CDR3 DNA sequence: TGCAGTGCTAGTGGGACTAGCGGGAGTGTTTACGAGCAGTACTTC.

The chain has TRBV5-1 and TRBJ2-5; 7 bases line up with TRBD2. Trimming took 3 bases from V and 5 from J; bases not matched to a gene: 22. Germline V lookup: CDR1 SGHRS, CDR2 YFSETQ. This CDR3 spans 19 amino acids. CDR3 in amino acids: CASSSDRLRTSRFSETQYF. CDR3 sequence (DNA): TGCGCCAGCAGCTCCGACAGACTGAGGACTAGTCGGTTCTCGGAGACCCAGTACTTC.

The J gene is TRBJ2-5, the V gene TRBV18; 9 bases line up with TRBD1. Looked up from germline, CDR1 is KGHSH and CDR2 is LQKENI. Germline trimming cut 3 bases from V and 5 bases from J; bases unmatched to any gene: 7. This CDR3 has 15 residues. CDR3 in DNA: TGTGCCAGCTCACCTCCGGGACAGGGTCGGGAGACCCAGTACTTC. Translation gives CASSPPGQGRETQYF.

V and J are TRBV19 and TRBJ1-1; maybe TRBD1 (6 bases). CDR3 size: 14 residues. V lost 4 bases and J lost 7, with 16 bases in between. Germline V gene lookup returns CDR1 LNHDA and CDR2 SQIVND (reference sequence). DNA of the CDR3: TGTGCCAGTAGTACTTTACGGACAGACCGTGAAGCTTTCTTT. Translation gives CASSTLRTDREAFF.

The J gene is TRBJ2-3, the V gene TRBV7-3; D possibly corresponds to TRBD2 (6 bases). CDR3 length: 15 residues. Germline lookup yields CDR1 SGHTA and CDR2 FQGTGA. Trimming cost V 4 bases and J 3 bases, with 14 bases left between them. CDR3 in amino acids: CASSSSGLGTDTQYF. The CDR3 coding sequence is TGTGCCAGCAGCTCAAGCGGGCTGGGGACAGATACGCAGTATTTT.

This chain connects TRBV4-1 to TRBJ1-4; possibly TRBD1 for D (6 bases). CDR1 is MGHRA, CDR2 YSYEKL, per germline. Trimming took off 0 bases at V and 11 bases at J, with 19 bases between the two ends. The CDR3 extends over 16 amino acids. CDR3: CASSQDVGTSIRKLFF. The CDR3 DNA follows: TGCGCCAGCAGCCAAGACGTTGGGACATCCATTCGGAAACTGTTTTTT.

This chain uses TRBV28 with TRBJ1-2; D is unresolved. V was pared by 3 bases and J by 0 bases, with 8 bases between. CDR3 length: 14 amino acids. Per the germline V gene, CDR1 is MDHEN and CDR2 is SYDVKM. The CDR3 region has the DNA TGTGCCAGCAGTTTGTACGGGACTAACTATGGCTACACCTTC. Encoded protein: CASSLYGTNYGYTF.

The CDR3: CASSNQGAYEQYF. DNA of the CDR3: TGTGCCAGTAGTAATCAGGGGGCATACGAGCAGTACTTC. The chain carries TRBV19 and TRBJ2-7; 8 nucleotides match TRBD1. Germline V CDR1 and CDR2: LNHDA, SQIVND (reference sequence). Unmatched junction bases numbered 3, after V lost 4 bases and J lost 4 bases. This CDR3 has 13 residues.

The rearrangement links TRBV27 to TRBJ2-1, with 8 bases that match TRBD1. V lost 6 bases and J lost 9; bases outside the gene matches: 4. Germline assignment: CDR1 MNHEY and CDR2 SMNVEV (reference sequence). CDR3 length equals 12 residues. CDR3 protein: CASSDRGGEQFF. The CDR3 nucleotides read TGTGCCAGCAGCGACAGGGGCGGTGAGCAGTTCTTC.

The chain employs TRBV27 and TRBJ2-3, with 12 bases that match TRBD2. With 3 bases clipped from V and 5 bases from J, the junction kept 12 bases outside the gene matches. This CDR3 spans 18 amino acids. Germline V lookup: CDR1 MNHEY, CDR2 SMNVEV (reference sequence). For the CDR3, the DNA is TGTGCCAGCAGTTTCAGGCTAGCGGGAGGGCCGGCAAAAGATACGCAGTATTTT. It codes for CASSFRLAGGPAKDTQYF.

This chain uses TRBV30 with TRBJ2-3, with 8 bases fitting TRBD2. The CDR3 has 15 residues. Germline CDR1 reads GTSNPN; CDR2 reads SVGIG (reference sequence). V gave up 2 bases and J gave up 0 bases; unmatched junction bases: 4. The CDR3 is CAWSKSGGSTDTQYF. The CDR3, as DNA: TGTGCCTGGAGTAAAAGCGGGGGCAGCACAGATACGCAGTATTTT.

The chain uses TRBV10-3 and TRBJ1-2, with D perhaps TRBD1 (5 bases). Trimming removed 5 bases from V and 2 bases from J, with 12 bases in between. The length of the CDR3 is 14 residues. Germline V gene sequence: CDR1 ENHRY, CDR2 SYGVKD. This CDR3 is CAISPGGINYGYTF. DNA for the CDR3: TGTGCCATCAGTCCCGGGGGGATAAACTATGGCTACACCTTC.

This clone has just one count. The rearrangement links TRBV6-5 to TRBJ2-7; 9 bases are a match to TRBD2. V gave up 6 bases and J gave up 2 bases; unmatched junction bases: 8. The CDR3 runs to 15 residues. Germline V lookup: CDR1 MNHEY, CDR2 SVGAGI. The CDR3 protein is CASSQTSGSTYEQYF. The CDR3 nucleotides read TGTGCCAGCAGCCAGACTAGCGGCTCTACCTACGAGCAGTACTTC.

The gene calls are TRBV3-1 (or the pseudogene TRBV3-2) and TRBJ1-1; 8 nucleotides align to TRBD1. This CDR3 is 13 amino acids long. V shed 5 bases and J 11 bases; nucleotides not matched to a gene: 10. The germline CDR1 and CDR2 sequences are LGHDT and YNNKEL (reference sequence). This chain's CDR3 is CASSKRQGAGAFF. Here the CDR3 DNA reads TGTGCCAGCAGCAAGCGCCAGGGGGCTGGGGCTTTCTTT.

J is TRBJ2-5 and V is TRBV12-3 or TRBV12-4; 10 nucleotides agree with TRBD2. V gave up 9 bases and J gave up 5 bases; unmatched junction bases: 6. The CDR3 contains 13 residues. This CDR3 is CASSSGGGETQYF. The CDR3 nucleotides are TGTGCCAGTTCTAGCGGGGGAGGGGAGACCCAGTACTTC.

The count of this clone is one. The V gene is TRBV21-1, the J gene TRBJ2-4; TRBD2, as called in the table, went unchecked against the DNA. TRBV21-1 is given as a pseudogene. CDR3 length: 13 amino acids. CDR3: CASPSGRENIQYF. Here the CDR3 DNA reads TGTGCCAGCCCAAGCGGCCGTGAAAACATTCAGTACTTC.

V usage is TRBV2 and J usage is TRBJ1-2; D gene ambiguous. CDR3 size: 15 residues. Deletions cut 6 bases from V and 7 bases from J, with 21 bases between. CDR1 is SNHLY and CDR2 is FYNNEI in the germline V gene. The CDR3 nucleotides are TGTGCCAGCAGCCCGCCCGCGGGAGGGAATAGTGGCTACACCTTC. The encoded protein is CASSPPAGGNSGYTF.

The chain carries TRBV5-8 and TRBJ1-1; D not resolved. This CDR3 comprises 15 residues. Germline CDR1 is SGHTS and CDR2 is YDEGEE. Trimming removed 0 bases at V and 1 base at J, with 10 bases between. CDR3 in DNA: TGTGCCAGCAGCTTGGGGCAGATTACGAACACTGAAGCTTTCTTT. This codes for CASSLGQITNTEAFF.

This clone showed up just once. The chain has TRBV2 and TRBJ2-4; possibly TRBD1 for D (6 bases). CDR1 is SNHLY, CDR2 FYNNEI, per germline. CDR3 length: 14 residues. Between the trimmed V and J ends, which lost 10 bases and 0 bases, there was a span of 13 bases. CDR3 in amino acids: CATRQDLAKNIQYF. Written as DNA, the CDR3 is TGTGCCACCCGACAGGACCTAGCCAAAAACATTCAGTACTTC.

The genes are TRBV7-3 and TRBJ2-1; TRBD1 agrees at 9 bases. This CDR3 comprises 15 residues. CDR1 and CDR2 (germline): SGHTA, FQGTGA. J was trimmed by 8 bases and V by 4 bases; bases with no gene match: 9. The chain's CDR3 is CASSSTGTGLHEQFF. As DNA, the CDR3 is TGTGCCAGCAGCTCCACCGGGACAGGGTTACATGAGCAGTTCTTC. The full variable domain, completed using reference TRBV7-3 and TRBJ2-1, is GAGVSQTPSNKVTEKGKYVELRCDPISGHTALYWYRQSLGQGPEFLIYFQGTGAADDSGLPNDRFFAVRPEGSVSTLKIQRTERGDSAVYLCASSSTGTGLHEQFFGPGTRLTVL.